This T cell receptor (beta chain) is from a study of T cell responses to AZD1222 COVID-19 vaccine. Points from the study as a whole: Reportedly, nearly half the spike-specific TCRs target unmutated variant regions. Regions 160-218 and 743-854 dominated among vaccine-associated CD4 TCRs spanning spike. Females made up more of the donors, who were largely white British, and clonal diversity may have come out too low. Just a handful of AZD1222 recipients were seropositive at baseline.

Some clones are missing from TCRdb's copy, which holds only in-frame ones; the method was immunoSEQ multiplex PCR. The sample consists of some 120,000 clones, about 91% of them appearing once. On this clone: Its antigen is unknown.

Trimming took 1 base from V and 6 from J, leaving 15 bases between them. The CDR3 is made up of 15 amino acids. Germline-derived CDR1 and CDR2 are KGHSH and LQKENI. The sequences come from peripheral blood, collected on day 0 of AZD1222 vaccination. The chain has TRBV18 and TRBJ1-2; no clear D gene. The clonotype originates from an adult in good health. CDR3 coding DNA: TGTGCCAGCTCACCACTCGGAGCTAAGCCGAATGGCTACACCTTC. Protein: CASSPLGAKPNGYTF.